The 22 T cell receptor beta chains given below trace back to one sample, sequenced in a study of blood T cells in healthy people across ages. A second PCR, run for 7 to 11 cycles, used a sample-barcoded 5' primer plus a J-beta primer mix. TCRdb recomputed calls from the 5' RACE reads with MiXCR, one row per CDR3 protein. Here the sample spans 1,500,000 or so distinct CDR3 sequences, approximately 59% being singletons. Input material: blood. The receptor source for this set is a man younger than 30 in good health.

The gene calls are TRBV7-2 and TRBJ2-1; no clear D. Germline CDR1 reads SGHTA; CDR2 reads FQGNSA. Trimming shortened V by 9 bases and J by 7 bases, and 13 bases separated the two germline ends. The CDR3 runs to 12 residues. CDR3 region: CARSPSRNEQFF. The CDR3 nucleotides are TGTGCCAGGAGCCCCTCACGGAATGAGCAGTTCTTC.

This rearrangement joins TRBV27 to TRBJ2-5, with 13 bases aligning to TRBD2. Germline CDR1 reads MNHEY; CDR2 reads SMNVEV (reference sequence). V trimming: 6 bases; J trimming: 5 bases; junction bases outside the gene matches: 12. This CDR3 contains 17 residues. CDR3 sequence reads: CASRRGLGLAGSETQYF. The CDR3 DNA reads TGTGCCAGCAGACGCGGTCTGGGACTAGCGGGATCTGAGACCCAGTACTTC.

The rearrangement joins TRBV6-5 to TRBJ1-2; D gene ambiguous. Deletions cut 2 bases from V and 3 bases from J, with 7 bases between. The CDR3 is 13 residues long. Germline assignment: CDR1 MNHEY and CDR2 SVGAGI. The CDR3 DNA sequence: TGTGCCAGCAGTTACCACCAAGACTATGGCTACACCTTC. Translating it yields CASSYHQDYGYTF.

Only a few counts were recorded for this clonotype. V is TRBV18 and J is TRBJ1-1; D is unresolved. This CDR3 is 15 amino acids long. Germline CDR1 KGHSH, CDR2 LQKENI. Trimming removed 3 bases from V and 4 bases from J, with 15 bases in between. CDR3 in amino acids: CASSPRSEGSTEAFF. For the CDR3, the DNA is TGTGCCAGCTCACCGCGGAGCGAGGGAAGCACTGAAGCTTTCTTT.

This chain joins TRBV29-1 and TRBJ2-7; D possibly corresponds to TRBD2 (5 bases). Germline V gives CDR1 SQVTM, CDR2 ANQGSEA. V dropped 4 bases and J dropped 5 bases, with 21 bases sitting between them. The CDR3 loop spans 15 amino acids. The CDR3 DNA reads TGCAGCGTTGTGGCCAACGGGCGTGAGGGAAACGAGCAGTACTTC. Translating it yields CSVVANGREGNEQYF.

The rearrangement uses TRBV12-3 or TRBV12-4 and TRBJ2-3, with D unclear. CDR3 size: 19 residues. Trimming pared 2 bases from V and 0 bases from J, leaving 21 bases between. Here the CDR3 reads CASSLRASEVLTSTDTQYF. Written as DNA, the CDR3 is TGTGCCAGCAGTTTAAGAGCCAGCGAGGTGCTTACTAGCACAGATACGCAGTATTTT.

This chain connects TRBV6-6 to TRBJ1-4; a weak D match, TRBD1 (6 bases). This CDR3 region has 14 residues. The germline V gene encodes CDR1 MNHNY and CDR2 SVGAGI (reference sequence). Trimming left V 2 bases short and J 8 bases short, with 12 bases between. The CDR3 nucleotides read TGTGCCAGCAGTTACGGGGGCGAGGGAGAAAAACTGTTTTTT. As protein: CASSYGGEGEKLFF.

There are a few counts of this clonotype. The J gene is TRBJ2-5, the V gene TRBV25-1; possibly TRBD2 for D (7 bases). The CDR3 contains 14 residues. Germline CDR1 and CDR2: MGHDK and SYGVNS. V lost 1 base and J lost 5, with 11 bases in between. CDR3 sequence reads: CASSEFGGLETQYF. Here the CDR3 DNA reads TGTGCCAGCAGTGAATTCGGGGGGCTGGAGACCCAGTACTTC.

V is TRBV4-1 and J is TRBJ2-2; 7 bases map to TRBD1. The CDR3 is made up of 15 amino acids. Germline CDR1 is MGHRA and CDR2 is YSYEKL. Trimming cost V 4 bases and J 5 bases; bases outside gene matches: 7. CDR3 loop: CASSPETGLTGELFF. The CDR3 nucleotides read TGCGCCAGCAGCCCCGAGACAGGGCTTACCGGGGAGCTGTTTTTT.

The chain couples TRBV4-1 to TRBJ1-1; D call uncertain. There are 13 residues in the CDR3. Germline loops: CDR1 MGHRA, CDR2 YSYEKL. V lost 0 bases and J lost 4, with 6 bases in between. As DNA, the CDR3 is TGCGCCAGCAGCCAAGATGTCTCCACTGAAGCTTTCTTT. This translates into CASSQDVSTEAFF.

The V gene is TRBV25-1, the J gene TRBJ1-1; no definite D call. Germline CDR1 is MGHDK and CDR2 is SYGVNS. The CDR3 extends over 15 amino acids. Trimming took 6 bases from V and 6 from J, leaving 20 bases between them. CDR3 loop: CASRKGHGVNPEAFF. The CDR3, as DNA: TGTGCCAGCAGGAAGGGTCATGGGGTTAATCCTGAAGCTTTCTTT.

The chain is built from TRBV2 and TRBJ2-3; 10 bases are a match to TRBD2. In germline, CDR1 is SNHLY, CDR2 FYNNEI. This CDR3 has 17 amino acids. Unmatched junction bases numbered 8, after V lost 2 bases and J lost 3 bases. The CDR3 loop is CASSEWWSGGATDTQYF. In DNA, the CDR3 is TGTGCCAGCAGTGAATGGTGGAGCGGGGGGGCAACAGATACGCAGTATTTT.

The V call is TRBV5-1, the J call TRBJ2-1, with 9 bases lining up with TRBD2. V shed 2 bases, J shed 5 bases, and the junction held 5 bases outside the gene matches. Germline V gene sequence: CDR1 SGHRS, CDR2 YFSETQ. There are 15 residues in the CDR3. CDR3 region: CASSLPAGGNNEQFF. The CDR3 DNA reads TGCGCCAGCAGCTTACCAGCGGGAGGTAACAATGAGCAGTTCTTC.

The rearrangement joins TRBV6-1 to TRBJ2-3; 7 bases are shared with TRBD2. The V and J ends lost 5 bases and 7 bases, in that order; junction bases with no gene match: 12. The CDR3 contains 15 residues. Germline V lookup: CDR1 MNHNS, CDR2 SASEGT. CDR3 residues: CASSPQGGGGNTQYF. CDR3 DNA: TGTGCCAGCAGTCCCCAAGGCGGGGGAGGAAATACGCAGTATTTT.

The rearrangement uses TRBV2 and TRBJ1-4, with D possibly matching TRBD1 (6 bases). Germline V lookup: CDR1 SNHLY, CDR2 FYNNEI. The CDR3 has 13 residues. Trimming removed 2 bases at V and 10 bases at J, with 11 bases between. CDR3: CASSERGGSKLFF. CDR3 nucleotides: TGTGCCAGCAGTGAACGGGGGGGCTCAAAACTGTTTTTT.

This clonotype showed up just a few times. CDR3 region: CASSSQGGFNEQFF. The CDR3 nucleotides read TGTGCCAGCAGTTCTCAGGGGGGATTCAATGAGCAGTTCTTC. The J gene is TRBJ2-1, the V gene TRBV7-2; D is perhaps TRBD1 (7 bases). Per the germline V gene, CDR1 is SGHTA and CDR2 is FQGNSA. V was trimmed by 6 bases and J by 6 bases, leaving 15 bases between them. The CDR3 is 14 residues long.

The chain joins TRBV29-1 to TRBJ1-2; TRBD1 agrees at 10 bases. Trimming took 5 bases from V and 5 from J; bases not matched to a gene: 17. This CDR3 is 17 amino acids long. Germline CDR1 and CDR2: SQVTM and ANQGSEA. CDR3 bases: TGCAGCGTTACCGGCGCCGGGACAGGGGAAGTTTGGTATGGCTACACCTTC. Translation gives CSVTGAGTGEVWYGYTF.

This sequence joins TRBV7-9 and TRBJ1-2, with unresolved D. There are 15 residues in the CDR3. Germline assignment: CDR1 SEHNR and CDR2 FQNEAQ (reference sequence). V was pared by 5 bases and J by 4 bases, with 17 bases between. CDR3 nucleotides: TGTGCCAGCAGCCTATCCGGTGGATTGGGCTATGGCTACACCTTC. Protein: CASSLSGGLGYGYTF.

The chain has TRBV10-3 and TRBJ2-7; 7 nucleotides align to TRBD2. The last part of the DNA fits TRBJ2-5 better; the J call may be wrong. Germline V lookup: CDR1 ENHRY, CDR2 SYGVKD. CDR3 size: 13 residues. This chain's CDR3 is CAISNVLAETQYF. CDR3 DNA sequence: TGTGCCATCAGTAACGTACTAGCGGAGACCCAGTACTTC.

The chain links TRBV5-6 to TRBJ2-4; 13 nucleotides line up with TRBD2. The DNA end is more similar to TRBJ2-7, so the J call may be wrong. The CDR3 runs to 19 residues. In germline, CDR1 is SGHDT, CDR2 YYEEEE. The CDR3 DNA follows: TGTGCCAGCAGCTTGACTAGCGGGAGGGAGGTTTACGGTACCTACGAGCAGTACTTC. Protein sequence: CASSLTSGREVYGTYEQYF.

The chain joins TRBV11-3 to TRBJ2-1; 9 nucleotides align to TRBD1. The CDR3 spans 16 residues. The junction had 6 bases not matched to a gene; V was cut back by 5 bases and J by 1 base. CDR1 is SGHNT and CDR2 is YENEEA in the germline V gene. CDR3 loop: CASSLFGQGSYNEQFF. CDR3 coding DNA: TGTGCCAGCAGCCTATTCGGACAGGGGTCCTACAATGAGCAGTTCTTC.

The CDR3: CASSFRQGVITEAFF. The CDR3 nucleotides read TGCGCCAGCAGCTTTCGACAGGGTGTGATCACTGAAGCTTTCTTT. The chain recombines TRBV5-1 with TRBJ1-1; 7 positions agree with TRBD1. Germline V gives CDR1 SGHRS, CDR2 YFSETQ. There are 15 residues in the CDR3. Trimming removed 2 bases from V and 4 bases from J; junction bases left unmatched: 8.